A single sample is the source of the 8 T cell receptor beta chains below, sequenced in a study of blood T cells in healthy people across ages. The use of a sample-barcoded 5' primer and a J-beta primer mix characterized a second PCR of roughly 7 to 11 cycles. TCRdb analysed the 5' RACE reads with MiXCR anew, one entry per CDR3 protein. The table has roughly 560,000 distinct CDR3 sequences, 24% seen once; the top ten hold roughly 9.4%. This same sample was also taken into another study, of T cells of mothers and their children.

The sample comprised blood. These receptors all come from a boy aged 10-17 years in good health.

V and J are TRBV9 and TRBJ2-1, with D perhaps assigned TRBD1 or TRBD2 (6 bases each). The closer fit of TRBJ2-5 to the DNA end suggests the J call may be wrong. The CDR3 length is 15 residues. The germline V gene encodes CDR1 SGDLS and CDR2 YYNGEE. The DNA of the CDR3 is TGTGCCAGCAGTCTAGGAGGGGGGCGCGGCGAGACCCAGTACTTC. Translating gives CASSLGGGRGETQYF.

Only a few counts were recorded for this clonotype. The chain uses TRBV6-2 or TRBV6-3 and TRBJ1-1; D remains unclear. This CDR3 spans 15 amino acids. The V end was cut by 3 bases, the J end by 4 bases, with 15 bases between. The germline CDR1 and CDR2 sequences are MNHEY and SVGEGT. CDR3 residues: CASSYRFGESTEAFF. The DNA of the CDR3 is TGTGCCAGCAGTTATCGATTCGGGGAGAGCACTGAAGCTTTCTTT.

V and J are TRBV19 and TRBJ2-3; weak D call: TRBD2 (6 bases). The germline V and J ends were trimmed by 3 bases and 1 base, with 14 bases remaining between them. The CDR3 has 16 residues. Germline assignment: CDR1 LNHDA and CDR2 SQIVND (reference sequence). Here the CDR3 DNA reads TGTGCCAGTAGTATTAAGTGGAGGGCACGCACAGATACGCAGTATTTT. Its translation is CASSIKWRARTDTQYF.

About this clonotype itself: A junction boundary mismatches the germline segment, possibly from a read error. This chain links TRBV4-3 with TRBJ2-5, with 8 bases aligning to TRBD2. The CDR3 sequence is 14 residues long. Germline V gives CDR1 LGHNA, CDR2 YSLEER. CDR3 coding DNA: TGCGCCAGCAGCCAAGATGCCCGGGGGGGGACCTCGTTCTTC. Translation: CASSQDARGGTSFF.

DNA of the CDR3: TGTGCCAGCAGCGGACACCTACAGGAGTCTACAGATACGCAGTATTTT. It is translated as CASSGHLQESTDTQYF. The rearrangement links TRBV9 to TRBJ2-3, with D possibly TRBD1 on 5 matching bases. The germline CDR1 and CDR2 sequences are SGDLS and YYNGEE. Deletions cut 3 bases from V and 3 bases from J, with 17 bases between. CDR3 size: 16 residues.

V gene TRBV27 combines with J gene TRBJ2-7; TRBD2 matches at 7 bases. Germline V gene data show CDR1 as MNHEY and CDR2 as SMNVEV (reference sequence). The ends lost 3 bases at V and 4 bases at J; junction bases unmatched: 9. The CDR3 has 15 amino acids. The CDR3 DNA sequence: TGTGCCAGCAGTTTTTCTCCGGGAGGCGTGTACGAGCAGTACTTC. Residues: CASSFSPGGVYEQYF.

This clonotype was observed a handful of times. The chain carries TRBV15 and TRBJ2-5; possibly TRBD1 or TRBD2 for D (5 bases each). TRBJ2-1 matches the DNA end more closely, so the J call is doubtful. Germline CDR1 reads LNHNV; CDR2 reads YYDKDF (reference sequence). The CDR3 contains 14 residues. The CDR3 loop is CATSRDLVGTQQFF. CDR3 sequence (DNA): TGTGCCACCAGCAGAGATTTGGTCGGGACCCAACAGTTCTTC.

This clonotype came up once. This is likely a read error, given that the CDR3 carries no conserved phenylalanine or tryptophan at its end. The rearrangement links TRBV27 to TRBJ2-5; D is possibly TRBD2 (5 bases). The J call may be mistaken, given a closer DNA end match to TRBJ2-7. Germline CDR1 reads MNHEY; CDR2 reads SMNVEV (reference sequence). CDR3 size: 15 residues. CDR3 nucleotides: TGTGCCAGCAGTCCCCCAGGTGGGAGAGGGTACGAGCAGTACCTC. It translates to CASSPPGGRGYEQYL.